These 15 T cell receptor beta chains originate from one sample sequenced in a study of T cell clusters in autoimmune cytopenias. TRB was amplified by touch-down multiplex PCR, primer pools A and B combined. No DNA is given; TCRdb re-called the multiplex PCR reads and lists each CDR3 protein once. This sample lists roughly 7,000 distinct CDR3 sequences; its ten largest clones have around 4.8%. TRB was amplified from about 250 ng of peripheral blood genomic DNA per sample. The same data also went into a second study, on T cell repertoires in aging, cancer and after chemotherapy.

Material: peripheral blood. All receptors derive from a human donor in good health.

The chain has TRBV27 and TRBJ1-3; with no DNA, the TCRdb D assignment of TRBD1 cannot be verified. The CDR3 runs to 17 residues. Germline V gene sequence: CDR1 MNHEY, CDR2 SMNVEV (reference sequence). The CDR3 protein is CASSRLTGGFSGNTIYF.

The chain couples TRBV6-2 or TRBV6-3 to TRBJ1-3. The V gene's germline CDR1 is MNHEY and CDR2 SVGEGT. This CDR3 has 15 amino acids. This CDR3 reads CACSYEGTSGNTIYF.

This clonotype is classed as medium-sized by frequency. The rearrangement joins TRBV14 to TRBJ2-3. Germline V gene data show CDR1 as SGHDN and CDR2 as FVKESK. The CDR3 sequence is 15 residues long. The CDR3 sequence is CASSQVVWGTDTQYF.

This clonotype is classed as medium-sized by frequency. The gene calls are TRBV6-1 and TRBJ2-7. The germline V gene has CDR1 MNHNS and CDR2 SASEGT. The CDR3 sequence is 14 residues long. The CDR3 is CASTKASESYEQYF.

The V gene is TRBV20-1, the J gene TRBJ2-2; there is no DNA to check the TCRdb D call of TRBD1. The CDR3 contains 16 residues. CDR1 and CDR2 (germline): DFQATT, SNEGSKA (reference sequence). The chain's CDR3 is CSARDASGGITGELFF.

The chain uses TRBV20-1 and TRBJ1-5; absent DNA, TCRdb's TRBD1 call cannot be checked. CDR1 is DFQATT, CDR2 SNEGSKA, per germline (reference sequence). The CDR3 is 13 amino acids. The CDR3 loop is CSAARDSNQPQHF.

J is TRBJ1-2 and V is TRBV6-4; there is no DNA to check the TCRdb D call of TRBD1. The V gene's germline CDR1 is MRHNA and CDR2 SNTAGT. The CDR3 sequence is 15 residues long. The CDR3 sequence is CASKAGGAVCDGYTF.

Measured by frequency, this clonotype is medium-sized. The chain couples TRBV27 to TRBJ2-3; TCRdb designates TRBD2, a call that cannot be tested without DNA. The CDR3 runs to 16 residues. Germline V gives CDR1 MNHEY, CDR2 SMNVEV (reference sequence). This CDR3 is CASSSALSRGTDTQYF.

V is TRBV24-1 and J is TRBJ2-5; TCRdb designates TRBD1, a call that cannot be tested without DNA. The CDR3 runs to 12 residues. In germline, CDR1 is KGHDR, CDR2 SFDVKD. CDR3: CATSYPGETQYF.

Its frequency marks this clonotype as medium-sized. This chain connects TRBV5-4 to TRBJ1-4. Germline CDR1 and CDR2: SGHNT and YYREEE (reference sequence). The CDR3 is 14 amino acids. CDR3 sequence: CASSLTQGEGKLFF.

This rearrangement joins TRBV6-5 to TRBJ2-7. This CDR3 region has 11 residues. In germline, CDR1 is MNHEY, CDR2 SVGAGI. This CDR3 is CASSEGYDQYF.

This clonotype is called medium-sized based on its frequency. The rearrangement links TRBV29-1 to TRBJ1-1; TCRdb outputs TRBD1, but without DNA this stays unchecked. CDR3 length: 12 amino acids. CDR1 and CDR2 (germline): SQVTM, ANQGSEA. CDR3 protein: CSATGGGTEAFF. Together with reference TRBV29-1 and TRBJ1-1, the CDR3 gives the full variable domain: SAVISQKPSRDICQRGTSLTIQCQVDSQVTMMFWYRQQPGQSLTLIATANQGSEATYESGFVIDKFPISRPNLTFSTLTVSNMSPEDSSIYLCSATGGGTEAFFGQGTRLTVV.

The J gene is TRBJ1-3, the V gene TRBV18. CDR1 KGHSH and CDR2 LQKENI come from the germline V gene. CDR3 size: 16 residues. This CDR3 reads CASSPPGVTSGNTIYF.

This clonotype is called medium-sized based on its frequency. The chain combines TRBV27 with TRBJ1-2; checking the TCRdb D call of TRBD1 is not possible without DNA. The CDR3 is 15 residues long. CDR1 MNHEY and CDR2 SMNVEV come from the germline V gene (reference sequence). This chain's CDR3 is CASGPRQGSYYGYTF.

The chain links TRBV7-9 to TRBJ2-1; TCRdb gives TRBD1 as the D gene, but with no DNA this cannot be confirmed. The CDR3 runs to 14 residues. Germline V lookup: CDR1 SEHNR, CDR2 FQNEAQ (reference sequence). The CDR3 loop is CASSVDRVYNEQFF.